The 9 T cell receptor beta chains given below trace back to one sample, sequenced in a study of blood T cell repertoires in COVID-19. The repertoire was sequenced with immunoSEQ multiplex PCR; TCRdb's copy has only in-frame clones and lacks some. Of some 300,000 clones listed, around 90% were seen once; the top ten hold approximately 4%. What was sequenced was PBMCs or T cells enriched from blood (not recorded which). These receptor sequences come from a woman in her late teens or twenties with acute COVID-19.

V and J are TRBV9 and TRBJ1-6; 7 nucleotides match TRBD1. Germline V CDR1 and CDR2: SGDLS, YYNGEE. V dropped 1 base and J dropped 7; count of bases not matched to a gene: 2. The CDR3 is 14 amino acids. CDR3 sequence reads: CASSVQGENSPLHF. The CDR3 bases are TGTGCCAGCAGCGTACAGGGGGAAAATTCACCCCTCCACTTT.

The chain uses TRBV30 and TRBJ2-5; maybe TRBD2 (5 bases). V was shortened by 5 bases and J by 7 bases, with 20 bases between the two germline ends. The germline gives CDR1 GTSNPN, CDR2 SVGIG (reference sequence). CDR3 length: 14 amino acids. The CDR3 sequence: CAWEDFSRAGTQYF. Here the CDR3 DNA reads TGTGCCTGGGAAGACTTTTCGAGGGCCGGGACCCAGTACTTC. Combining the CDR3 with reference TRBV30 and TRBJ2-5 gives the whole variable domain SQTIHQWPATLVQPVGSPLSLECTVEGTSNPNLYWYRQAAGRGLQLLFYSVGIGQISSEVPQNLSASRPQDRQFILSSKKLLLSDSGFYLCAWEDFSRAGTQYFGPGTRLLVL.

The chain carries TRBV6-5 and TRBJ2-6, with D possibly matching TRBD2 (7 bases). Germline assignment: CDR1 MNHEY and CDR2 SVGAGI. CDR3 size: 15 residues. With 9 bases removed from V and 4 bases from J, the gap between germline ends came to 16 bases. The chain's CDR3 is CASWEGVSGANVLTF. In DNA form, the CDR3 reads TGTGCCAGTTGGGAGGGGGTCTCCGGGGCCAACGTCCTGACTTTC.

The V call is TRBV15, the J call TRBJ2-1; tentative D call: TRBD2 (6 bases). Trimming stripped 7 bases from V and 8 bases from J, with 15 bases between. The CDR3 runs to 13 residues. Germline V lookup: CDR1 LNHNV, CDR2 YYDKDF (reference sequence). The CDR3 DNA sequence: TGTGCCACCACCCTTATAGAGCGGGATGAGCAGTTCTTC. Translation: CATTLIERDEQFF.

The chain recombines TRBV12-2 with TRBJ1-2. TRBV12-2 is a known pseudogene. There are 14 residues in the CDR3. The CDR3 is CASRLARRSYGYTF. CDR3 coding DNA: TGTGCAAGTCGCTTGGCACGCCGGAGCTATGGCTACACCTTC.

The chain combines TRBV9 with TRBJ1-2; possible D gene TRBD1, 5 bases. CDR1 is SGDLS, CDR2 YYNGEE, per germline. This CDR3 contains 14 residues. With 1 base removed from V and 4 bases from J, the gap between germline ends came to 11 bases. CDR3 residues: CASSVPGRVYGYTF. CDR3 coding DNA: TGTGCCAGCAGCGTACCAGGGCGTGTCTATGGCTACACCTTC.

This clone came up a few times. V usage is TRBV5-1 and J usage is TRBJ2-7, with D maybe TRBD1 (5 bases). The ends were cut back, 5 bases at V and 3 bases at J, with 12 bases in the middle. This CDR3 contains 13 residues. In germline, CDR1 is SGHRS, CDR2 YFSETQ. The CDR3 DNA follows: TGCGCCAGCAGTTCCAGGGCTAACTACGAGCAGTACTTC. Amino acids: CASSSRANYEQYF.

The V call is TRBV5-1, the J call TRBJ1-2; D not certain. The CDR3 contains 13 residues. CDR1 and CDR2 from the germline V gene are SGHRS and YFSETQ. The germline V and J ends were trimmed by 3 bases and 6 bases, with 12 bases remaining between them. The CDR3 DNA follows: TGCGCCAGCAGCTCTCAAGGCGAGGATGGCTACACCTTC. This encodes CASSSQGEDGYTF.

The CDR3: CATSDRRTGKGEKLFF. CDR3 nucleotide sequence: TGTGCCACCAGTGACCGTCGGACAGGGAAAGGTGAAAAACTGTTTTTT. The rearrangement links TRBV24-1 to TRBJ1-4; 8 bases match TRBD1. The CDR3 extends over 16 amino acids. V lost 4 bases, J lost 7 bases, and 10 bases stayed unmatched. Germline lookup yields CDR1 KGHDR and CDR2 SFDVKD.